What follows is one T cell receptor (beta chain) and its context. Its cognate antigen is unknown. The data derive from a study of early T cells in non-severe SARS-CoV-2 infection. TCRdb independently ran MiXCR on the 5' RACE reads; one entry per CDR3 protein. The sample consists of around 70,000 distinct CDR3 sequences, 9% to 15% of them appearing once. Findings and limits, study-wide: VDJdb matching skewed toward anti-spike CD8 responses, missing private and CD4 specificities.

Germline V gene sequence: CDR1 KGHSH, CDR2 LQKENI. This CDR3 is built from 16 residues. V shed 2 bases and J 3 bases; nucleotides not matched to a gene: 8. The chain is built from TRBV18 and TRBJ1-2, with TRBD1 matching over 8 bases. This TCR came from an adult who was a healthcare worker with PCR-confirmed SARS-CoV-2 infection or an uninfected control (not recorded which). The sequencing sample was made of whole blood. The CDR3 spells CASSPKAQGADYGYTF. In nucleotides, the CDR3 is TGTGCCAGCTCACCAAAGGCCCAGGGGGCTGACTATGGCTACACCTTC. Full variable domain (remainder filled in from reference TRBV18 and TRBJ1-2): NAGVMQNPRHLVRRRGQEARLRCSPMKGHSHVYWYRQLPEEGLKFMVYLQKENIIDESGMPKERFSAEFPKEGPSILRIQQVVRGDSAAYFCASSPKAQGADYGYTFGSGTRLTVV.